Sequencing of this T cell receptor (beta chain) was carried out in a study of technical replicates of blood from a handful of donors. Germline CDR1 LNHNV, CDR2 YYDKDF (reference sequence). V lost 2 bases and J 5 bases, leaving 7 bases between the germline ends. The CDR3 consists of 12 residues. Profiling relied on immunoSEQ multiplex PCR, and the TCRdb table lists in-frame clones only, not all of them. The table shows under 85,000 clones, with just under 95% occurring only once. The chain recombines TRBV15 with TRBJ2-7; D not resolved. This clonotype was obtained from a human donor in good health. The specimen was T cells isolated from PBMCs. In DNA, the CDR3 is TGTGCCACCAGCAGACAGGTGAACGAGCAGTACTTC. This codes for CATSRQVNEQYF.